A selection of T cell receptor beta chains follows, all from one sample in a study of CD8+CD57+ T cells in acquired aplastic anemia. TCRdb analysed the reads with MiXCR anew, one entry per CDR3 protein. The table records about 260,000 distinct CDR3 sequences, approximately 79% of them present only once. The sequenced sample consisted of sorted CD4+, CD8+, or CD8+CD57+ T cells (not recorded which) from PBMCs. The receptors shown here come from a human donor with aplastic anemia. The CDR3 runs from the conserved cysteine through the conserved F or W. The D gene is left open where the match is weak. The size field is filled for only some rows; it gives once, few, many or a size class.

clone_size,d_call,j_call,v_call,cdr3_nt,cdr3_aa
NA,NA,TRBJ2-3,TRBV25-1,TGTGCCAGCAGTGAAGGGGGAGGGGGCTCCGCAAACACGATATATTTT,CASSEGGGGSANTIYF
NA,TRBD1,TRBJ1-6,TRBV9,TGTGCCAGCAGCGGACAGGGTGGGGATTCACCCCTCCACTTT,CASSGQGGDSPLHF
NA,NA,TRBJ2-3,TRBV9,TGTGCCAGCAGCGAGAGGACCGCCCGAAAGCGACCCCATACGCAGTATTTT,CASSERTARKRPHTQYF
NA,TRBD2,TRBJ2-7,TRBV9,TGTGCCAGCAGCGTAGACGCGGGAGGGGGATCAGATAAGTACTTC,CASSVDAGGGSDKYF
NA,NA,TRBJ2-7,TRBV7-9,TGTGCCAGAAAGGGGTATCTCGAGCAGCACTTC,CARKGYLEQHF
NA,TRBD2,TRBJ2-3,TRBV7-8,TGTGCCAGCAGCCAAGAACTGGCGGGGGGGACGCATACGTTT,CASSQELAGGTHTF
once,NA,TRBJ2-1,TRBV5-1,TGCGCCAGCAGCTTGGTATCAGGGGCGGAGAGCGATGAGCAGTTCTTC,CASSLVSGAESDEQFF
few,NA,TRBJ1-4,TRBV19,TGTGCCAGTAGTATTAGGCCAGGGAATAATGAAAAACTGTTTTTT,CASSIRPGNNEKLFF
NA,NA,TRBJ2-3,TRBV9,TGTGCCAGCAGCGTAGGATCAGGGGGCACAGATACGCAGTATTTT,CASSVGSGGTDTQYF
NA,NA,TRBJ2-3,TRBV7-9,TGTGCCAGCAGCTTTGGCGGGACTTGGGAAGAGACCCAGTTT,CASSFGGTWEETQF
NA,TRBD2,TRBJ2-1,TRBV7-2,TGTGCCAGCAGCTTAGGTGCGGGAGTGAGCTCCTACAATGAGCAGTTCTTC,CASSLGAGVSSYNEQFF
NA,NA,TRBJ2-1,TRBV7-8,TGTGCCAGCAGCTTAGATCCAGGGGGGACAGCGCAGTTCTTC,CASSLDPGGTAQFF
NA,NA,TRBJ1-2,TRBV20-1,TGCAGTGCTTTGGACAGAGATGACTATGGCTACACCTTC,CSALDRDDYGYTF
NA,TRBD2,TRBJ2-1,TRBV5-1,TGCGCCAGCAGCTTGTGGGCTAGCGGAGCCTACAATGAGCAGTTCTTC,CASSLWASGAYNEQFF
few,NA,TRBJ1-5,TRBV5-4,TGTGCCAGCAGCTTTACTAGGGCTCAGCCCCAGCATTTT,CASSFTRAQPQHF
NA,NA,TRBJ1-1,TRBV5-6,TGTGCCAGCAGCTTGAGTGCAGGGAGTGAAGCTTTCTTT,CASSLSAGSEAFF
NA,NA,TRBJ2-5,TRBV15,TGTGGCACCAGCCAAGGCAGCTGGCAAGAGACCCAGTACTTC,CGTSQGSWQETQYF
NA,TRBD1,TRBJ1-5,TRBV7-9,TGTGCCAGCAGCTTTCAAGGAAACAGGGGCAGCGATGAGCAGCATTTT,CASSFQGNRGSDEQHF
NA,NA,TRBJ1-6,TRBV9,NA,CASGGAGDIQYFVHF
NA,NA,TRBJ2-7,TRBV7-6,TGTGCCAGCAGCCTCGGAAGCTACCAGCAGTACTTC,CASSLGSYQQYF
NA,TRBD1,TRBJ2-5,TRBV14,TGTGCCAGCAGCCGACAGGGCGGTGAGACCCAGTACTTC,CASSRQGGETQYF
NA,NA,TRBJ2-5,TRBV15,TGTGCCACCAGCAGCCCGGTGGGAGAGACCCAGTACTTC,CATSSPVGETQYF
NA,NA,TRBJ2-1,TRBV25-1,TGTGCCAGCAGACCGGGACTGGCGGGAAGCCTCACCTTC,CASRPGLAGSLTF
NA,NA,TRBJ2-3,TRBV7-3,TGTGCCAGCAGAAGTGGGGAGGCTCCCGCCAAGGTCCTGTTT,CASRSGEAPAKVLF
few,NA,TRBJ2-3,TRBV10-3,TGTGCCATCAGTGTCCTAGCGCCTGACGCAGATACGCAGTATTTT,CAISVLAPDADTQYF
many,TRBD2,TRBJ2-5,TRBV5-5,TGTGCCAGCAGCTTGCGAGCGGGATTATCAGAGACCCAGTACTTC,CASSLRAGLSETQYF
once,NA,TRBJ1-2,TRBV2,TGTGCCAGCACCGAGGTGGAGGGGCGAGACTATGGGTACACCTTC,CASTEVEGRDYGYTF
NA,TRBD1,TRBJ1-6,TRBV7-6,TGTGCCAGCAGCTATCGCTCGGGACAGAATAATTCACCCCTCCACTTT,CASSYRSGQNNSPLHF
NA,NA,TRBJ1-1,TRBV5-1,TGCGCCAGCAGCTTAGCCGGACACAGGGCCACTGAAGCTTTCTTT,CASSLAGHRATEAFF
few,NA,TRBJ2-3,TRBV7-9,TGTGCCAGCAGCCCCGGGCCAGGGGATCACACTGATACGTATTTT,CASSPGPGDHTDTYF
NA,NA,TRBJ2-1,TRBV14,TGTGCCAGCAGCCGAGAGCAGGGGCAAGCCGAGCACTTCTTC,CASSREQGQAEHFF
NA,TRBD1,TRBJ1-6,TRBV7-2,TGTGCCAGCAGCTTTAATCCAGACGGGACAGCTCTTTCCTCACCCCTCCACTTT,CASSFNPDGTALSSPLHF
NA,NA,TRBJ1-1,TRBV5-1,TGCGCCAGCGCTATAACCACCTTGAACACTGAAGCTTTCTTT,CASAITTLNTEAFF
few,TRBD1,TRBJ2-1,TRBV10-3,TGTGCCATCAGTGATAACACAGGGGGGACACACAATGAGCAGTTCTTC,CAISDNTGGTHNEQFF
NA,NA,TRBJ1-2,TRBV29-1,TGCAGCGTCGTTACGGACGGAAACTATGGCTACACCTTC,CSVVTDGNYGYTF
NA,TRBD2,TRBJ2-3,TRBV19,TGTGCCAGTAGTATCCTAGCGGGGACAGATACGCTGTACTTT,CASSILAGTDTLYF
NA,TRBD1,TRBJ2-7,TRBV7-9,TGTGCCAGCAGCTTGACAGGGGGCACTGAATCTTTGTTTGACTTC,CASSLTGGTESLFDF
NA,NA,TRBJ1-2,TRBV12-3/TRBV12-4,TGTGCCAGCACCCCCAGTTTCGGGATTTATGGCTACACCTTC,CASTPSFGIYGYTF
NA,NA,TRBJ2-1,TRBV9,TGTGCCAGCAGCCAAAGAGAGGGAAACGGTAAGGATGAGCAGTTCTTC,CASSQREGNGKDEQFF
NA,TRBD2,TRBJ2-5,TRBV15,TGTGCCACCAGCAGCTCCACACCACTAGCGGGGTTTCAAGAGACCCAGTACTTC,CATSSSTPLAGFQETQYF
few,NA,TRBJ1-1,TRBV12-5,TGTGCCAGCAGTTTTCAAGGGGGGGACACTGAAGCTTTCTTT,CASSFQGGDTEAFF
NA,TRBD2,TRBJ2-2,TRBV7-8,TGTGCCAGCAGCTTAGCCCAGCGGGGGAACACCGGGGAGCTGTTTTTT,CASSLAQRGNTGELFF
medium-sized,TRBD2,TRBJ2-5,TRBV24-1,TGTGCCACCAGTGTTGGCGGGAGGCAAGGGGAGACCCAGTACTTC,CATSVGGRQGETQYF